The TCR beta chain described here comes from a study of monozygotic twins with inflammatory bowel disease (dated by TCRdb to the late 2010s). For the study in its entirety: The complete study included about 28 monozygotic twin pairs: 19 IBD-discordant Danish pairs and nine German pairs, of which four were IBD-concordant and five were IBD-discordant. The search for disease-associated traits relied mainly on comparing IBD patients with their genetically identical healthy co-twins within discordant pairs. Each individual had, on average, about 151 000 unique TCRalpha sequences and 181 000 unique TCRbeta sequences available for analysis. What the work shows at the level of the full study, not this receptor alone: The results gave no support for a single strong signal or clonotype linked to IBD. Because patients received different immunosuppressive treatments, the repertoires may have picked up extra background noise and variability between individuals. Repertoire similarity did not differ between concordant and discordant twins, possibly due to limited statistical power. Compared with healthy twins, IBD patients had fewer clonotypes in common with other individuals, a difference most pronounced in patients showing signs of disease activity. Distinction between different T cell subtypes could not be achieved in the analysis. TCRbeta repertoire diversity, by inverse Simpson index, was decreased in IBD patients compared with their healthy co-twins.

About this clonotype itself: Its binding antigen is unknown.

The library was made by 5' RACE. Preparation of each TCR library used approximately 4,000 ng of total RNA. cDNA was synthesized with SMARTScribe reverse transcriptase in eight separate reactions per sample. During cDNA synthesis, template switching introduced unique molecular identifiers that contained a 6-nucleotide sample barcode. Two nested PCRs of approximately 16 and 10 cycles amplified the TCRalpha and TCRbeta cDNA, and bead purification followed each PCR. Before amplification, the cDNA was treated with uracil DNA-glycosylase and purified using the QIAquick PCR purification kit. The second PCR added Illumina TruSeq-compatible adapters along with sample-specific barcodes. TapeStation and Qubit were used to check library quality and concentration, and 5 ng of each library was pooled. Pooled libraries were sequenced on an Illumina HiSeq2500 single-index Rapid Run with 2 x 100 bp reads and custom sequencing primers. Per the original workflow: UMI-based consensus assembly with MiGEC version 1.2.6 was used to correct PCR and sequencing errors. MiXCR version 2.1.1 was used to carry out V(D)J alignment, clonotype assembly and CDR3 extraction. Gene usage, clonotype sharing and MAIT/NKT TCR abundance were normalised by analysing the top 1000, 10 000 and 20 000 clonotypes per sample. After downsampling to 27 000 UMIs, diversity was calculated as the inverse Simpson index using the vegan R package. Paired Mann-Whitney U tests on discordant twin pairs were used, with Benjamini-Hochberg multiple-testing correction. The reads went through TCRdb reprocessing, and each CDR3 protein sequence gets one entry with no DNA. The V and J calls come from TCRdb's annotation, not from the publication. The sample's table covers around 150,000 distinct CDR3 sequences. Clones ranked in the top ten supply roughly 3% of the sample.

Taken from cysteine to phenylalanine, the CDR3 has 16 residues. Only the protein is on record. Taken from the germline V gene (reference sequence), the CDR1 and CDR2 loops are DFQATT and SNEGSKA. From each donor, an approximately 2.5 ml peripheral blood sample was collected into PAXgene tubes and kept at -80 degrees C. Total RNA was isolated from whole blood with the PAXgene blood miRNA kit on an automated QIAcube, without T cell sorting. Peripheral blood from monozygotic twin pairs, either concordant or discordant for inflammatory bowel disease, underwent deep TCRalpha and TCRbeta repertoire profiling that used unique molecular barcoding. Smoking habits were recorded for all twin pairs, and individuals were classified as current, former or never smokers.

The chain links TRBV20-1 with TRBJ2-3; TCRdb gives TRBD2 as the D gene, but with no DNA this cannot be confirmed. Sequencing input: blood. The receptor comes from a human donor with ulcerative colitis or Crohn's disease, or a healthy co-twin of an affected twin (not recorded which). The CDR3 loop reads CSAPRTSGLPLNTQYF.